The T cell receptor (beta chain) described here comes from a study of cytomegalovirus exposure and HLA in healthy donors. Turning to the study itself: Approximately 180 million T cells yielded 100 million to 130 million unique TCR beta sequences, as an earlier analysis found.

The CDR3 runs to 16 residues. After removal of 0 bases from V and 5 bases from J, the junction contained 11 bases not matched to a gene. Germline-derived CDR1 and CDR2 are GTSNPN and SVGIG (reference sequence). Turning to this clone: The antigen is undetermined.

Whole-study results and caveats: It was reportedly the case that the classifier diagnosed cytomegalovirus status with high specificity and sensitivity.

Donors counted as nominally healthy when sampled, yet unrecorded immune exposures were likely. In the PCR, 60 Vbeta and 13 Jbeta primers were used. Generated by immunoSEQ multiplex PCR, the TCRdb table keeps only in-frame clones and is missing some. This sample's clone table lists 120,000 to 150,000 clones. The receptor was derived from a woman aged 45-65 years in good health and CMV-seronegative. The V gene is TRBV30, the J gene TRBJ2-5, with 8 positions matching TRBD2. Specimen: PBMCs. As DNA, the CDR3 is TGTGCCTGGAGTGTCCCGATAGCGGGGAGCAGGGAGACCCAGTACTTC. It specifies CAWSVPIAGSRETQYF.